This TCR beta chain was recorded in a study of radiation and T cells in renal cell carcinoma. TCRdb keeps only in-frame clones here, not all; method: immunoSEQ multiplex PCR. The table has some 150,000 clones, 80% to 90% seen once. Specified time point: blood 2 weeks post-SBRT. Specified treatment: 15 Gy SBRT to primary tumor, nephrectomy 4 weeks later. Radiation-treated patients gave blood at baseline, week 2 and week 4. There are 15 residues in the CDR3. Germline V gene data show CDR1 as SGHTA and CDR2 as FQGNSA. V shed 5 bases, J shed 4 bases, and the junction held 8 bases outside the gene matches. The chain has TRBV7-2 and TRBJ2-5; 9 bases line up with TRBD1. The sequence was collected from a woman aged 45-65 years with renal cell carcinoma. This specimen consisted of blood, obtained from a patient whose treatment included radiotherapy and nephrectomy. CDR3 loop: CASSPGQGDGETQYF. Here the CDR3 DNA reads TGTGCCAGCAGCCCGGGACAGGGAGACGGAGAGACCCAGTACTTC.